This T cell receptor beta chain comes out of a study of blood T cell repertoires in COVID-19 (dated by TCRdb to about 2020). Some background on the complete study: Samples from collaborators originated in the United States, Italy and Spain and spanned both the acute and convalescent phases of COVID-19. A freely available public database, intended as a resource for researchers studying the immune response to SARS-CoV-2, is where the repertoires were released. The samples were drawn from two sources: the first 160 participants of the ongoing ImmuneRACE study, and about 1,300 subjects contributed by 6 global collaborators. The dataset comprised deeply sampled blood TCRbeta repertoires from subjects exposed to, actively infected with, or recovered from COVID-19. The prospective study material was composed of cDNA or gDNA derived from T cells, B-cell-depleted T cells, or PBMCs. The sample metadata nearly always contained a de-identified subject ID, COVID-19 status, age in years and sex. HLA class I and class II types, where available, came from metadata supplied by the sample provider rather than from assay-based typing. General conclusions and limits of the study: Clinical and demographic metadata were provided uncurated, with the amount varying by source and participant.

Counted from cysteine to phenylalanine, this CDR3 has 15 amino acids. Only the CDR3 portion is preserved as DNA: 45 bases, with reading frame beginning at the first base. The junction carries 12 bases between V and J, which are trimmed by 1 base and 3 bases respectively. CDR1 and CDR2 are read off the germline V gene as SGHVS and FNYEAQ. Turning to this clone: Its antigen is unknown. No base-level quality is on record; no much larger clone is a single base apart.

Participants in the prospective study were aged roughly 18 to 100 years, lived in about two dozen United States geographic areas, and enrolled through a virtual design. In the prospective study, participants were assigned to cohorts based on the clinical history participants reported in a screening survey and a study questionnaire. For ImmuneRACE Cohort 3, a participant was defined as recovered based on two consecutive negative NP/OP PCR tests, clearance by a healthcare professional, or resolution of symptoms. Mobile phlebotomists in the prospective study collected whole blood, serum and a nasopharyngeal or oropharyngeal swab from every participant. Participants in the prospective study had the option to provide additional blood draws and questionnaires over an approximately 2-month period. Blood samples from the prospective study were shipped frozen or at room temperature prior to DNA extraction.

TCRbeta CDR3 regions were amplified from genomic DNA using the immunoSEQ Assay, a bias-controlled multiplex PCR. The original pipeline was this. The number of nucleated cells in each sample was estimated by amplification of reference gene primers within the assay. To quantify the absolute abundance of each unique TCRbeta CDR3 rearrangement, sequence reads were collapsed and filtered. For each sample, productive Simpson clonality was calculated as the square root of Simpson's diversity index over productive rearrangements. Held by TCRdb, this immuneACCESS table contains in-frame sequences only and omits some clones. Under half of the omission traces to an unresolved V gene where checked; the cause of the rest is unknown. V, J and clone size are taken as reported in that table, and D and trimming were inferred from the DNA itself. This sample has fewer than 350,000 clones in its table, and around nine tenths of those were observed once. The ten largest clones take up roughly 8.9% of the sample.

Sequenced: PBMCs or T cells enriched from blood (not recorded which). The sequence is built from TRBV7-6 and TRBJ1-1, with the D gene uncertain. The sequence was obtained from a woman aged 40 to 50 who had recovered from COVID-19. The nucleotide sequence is TGTGCCAGCAGCTTAGTCTCTCGTCGGGACACTGAAGCTTTCTTT. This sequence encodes CASSLVSRRDTEAFF.